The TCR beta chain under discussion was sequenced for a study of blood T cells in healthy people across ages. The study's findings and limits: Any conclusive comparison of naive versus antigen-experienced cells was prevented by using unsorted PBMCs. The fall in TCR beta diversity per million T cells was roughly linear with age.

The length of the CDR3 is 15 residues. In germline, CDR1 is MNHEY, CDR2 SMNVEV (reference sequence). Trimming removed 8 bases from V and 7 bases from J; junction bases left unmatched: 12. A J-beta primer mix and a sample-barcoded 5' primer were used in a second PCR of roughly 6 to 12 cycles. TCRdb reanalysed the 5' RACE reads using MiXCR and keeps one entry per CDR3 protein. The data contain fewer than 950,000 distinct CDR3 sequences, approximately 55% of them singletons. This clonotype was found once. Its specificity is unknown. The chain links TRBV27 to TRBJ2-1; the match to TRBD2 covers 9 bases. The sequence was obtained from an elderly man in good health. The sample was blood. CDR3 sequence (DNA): TGTGCCAGCGCCCCAGGACGGAGCGGGGGGAATGAGCAGTTCTTC. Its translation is CASAPGRSGGNEQFF.